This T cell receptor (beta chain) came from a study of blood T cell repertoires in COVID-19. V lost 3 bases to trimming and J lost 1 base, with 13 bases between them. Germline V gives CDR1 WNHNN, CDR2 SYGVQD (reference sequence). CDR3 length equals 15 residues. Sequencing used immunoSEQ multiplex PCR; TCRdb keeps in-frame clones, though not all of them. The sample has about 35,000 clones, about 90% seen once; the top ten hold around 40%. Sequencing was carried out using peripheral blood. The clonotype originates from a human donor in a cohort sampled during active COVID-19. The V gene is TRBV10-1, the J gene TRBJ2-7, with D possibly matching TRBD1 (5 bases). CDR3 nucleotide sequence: TGCGCCAGCAGTGAATCAATAGGGGATTCCTACGAGCAGTACTTC. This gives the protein CASSESIGDSYEQYF.